This paragraph covers one TCR beta chain sequence. Its cognate antigen is unknown. The V end lost 6 bases, the J end lost 3 bases, and 5 bases lay between the germline ends. Germline CDR1 reads SGHTA; CDR2 reads FQGNSA. CDR3 length equals 12 residues. UMIs and sample barcodes were carried by the TCR alpha and TCR beta cDNA libraries that 5'RACE produced using constant-segment primers. TCRdb re-called the 5' RACE reads with MiXCR, one entry per CDR3 protein. The sample lists about 270,000 distinct CDR3 sequences; over 15% were seen once. The data were obtained in a study of T-cell memory formation after mild COVID-19. For the study at large: The study found TCR clusters largely donor specific. The study, taken as a whole, reports: CD4/CD8 balance held among clones contracting day 15 to 85, and later expanders leaned CD4+. Researchers report contracting CD4+ clones mostly in CM and EM, with CD8+ clones in EMRA.

The sequenced sample was PBMCs or a T cell subset sorted from them (not recorded which). The sequence was obtained from a man younger than 35 who had mild COVID-19 (a few samples of this study predate the infection). Cell type and time point are not known. This chain connects TRBV7-2 to TRBJ1-4, with D perhaps TRBD1 (5 bases). The CDR3 protein is CASRGPNEKLFF. The DNA for the CDR3 is TGTGCCAGCAGGGGACCTAATGAAAAACTGTTTTTT.